These 12 T cell receptor beta chains originate from one sample sequenced in a study of cytomegalovirus exposure and HLA in healthy donors. The PCR ran on 60 Vbeta and 13 Jbeta primers. Only in-frame clones appear in the TCRdb table, and some are missing; sequencing was by immunoSEQ multiplex PCR. The sample contains about 240,000 clones, around 80% of which appear only once. The sequencing sample was made of PBMCs. The receptors shown here come from a woman between 55 and 75 years old in good health and CMV-seropositive.

The J gene is TRBJ2-7, the V gene TRBV6-6; possibly TRBD2 for D (6 bases). The CDR3 has 14 amino acids. The V end was cut by 3 bases, the J end by 2 bases, with 11 bases between. Germline V gives CDR1 MNHNY, CDR2 SVGAGI (reference sequence). The CDR3 reads CASSYGTPPYEQYF. CDR3 nucleotide sequence: TGTGCCAGCAGTTATGGGACTCCCCCCTACGAGCAGTACTTC.

This rearrangement joins TRBV4-1 to TRBJ1-5, with D unresolved. This CDR3 has 15 residues. V lost 0 bases to trimming and J lost 3 bases, with 9 bases between them. Germline CDR1 and CDR2: MGHRA and YSYEKL. The CDR3 sequence: CASSQENRSNQPQHF. The CDR3 DNA sequence: TGCGCCAGCAGCCAAGAGAACAGATCCAATCAGCCCCAGCATTTT.

This clone turned up a few times. The chain carries TRBV6-6 and TRBJ2-1; 9 bases fit TRBD1. Trimming cost V 10 bases and J 8 bases; bases outside gene matches: 9. Per the germline V gene, CDR1 is MNHNY and CDR2 is SVGAGI (reference sequence). There are 13 residues in the CDR3. In nucleotides, the CDR3 is TGTGCCACCATATACAGGACAGGGGATGAGCAGTTCTTC. It is translated as CATIYRTGDEQFF.

The genes are TRBV6-1 and TRBJ2-3; 8 bases agree with TRBD2. The ends lost 8 bases at V and 6 bases at J; junction bases unmatched: 10. The V gene's germline CDR1 is MNHNS and CDR2 SASEGT. The CDR3 spans 14 residues. CDR3 DNA sequence: TGTGCCAGCTCACCGGGAGGGCCAGGGGATACGCAGTATTTT. Translated: CASSPGGPGDTQYF.

This sequence joins TRBV5-1 and TRBJ2-7; TRBD1 matches at 7 bases. The CDR3 contains 14 residues. Per germline, CDR1 SGHRS and CDR2 YFSETQ. V shed 2 bases, J shed 4 bases, and the junction held 6 bases outside the gene matches. CDR3: CASSFGTAKYEQYF. The CDR3 bases are TGCGCCAGCAGCTTCGGGACAGCGAAATACGAGCAGTACTTC.

The DNA of the CDR3 is TGTGCCATCAGTGGTGGAGGGAACACTGAAGCTTTCTTT. This encodes CAISGGGNTEAFF. The chain uses TRBV10-3 and TRBJ1-1; D is ambiguous. Trimming took off 4 bases at V and 1 base at J, with 7 bases between the two ends. The CDR3 has 13 residues. The V gene's germline CDR1 is ENHRY and CDR2 SYGVKD.

J is TRBJ2-5 and V is TRBV7-9, with TRBD2 matching 12 bases. CDR1 SEHNR and CDR2 FQNEAQ come from the germline V gene (reference sequence). V trimming: 4 bases; J trimming: 5 bases; junction bases outside the gene matches: 8. The CDR3 has 16 amino acids. The CDR3 reads CASSSTSGSPGETQYF. The CDR3 DNA reads as TGTGCCAGCAGCTCGACTAGCGGGAGCCCCGGGGAGACCCAGTACTTC.

This clone was found a few times. V usage is TRBV6-5 and J usage is TRBJ1-1; D gene ambiguous. The V end was cut by 5 bases, the J end by 5 bases, with 15 bases between. The CDR3 spans 14 residues. Germline V CDR1 and CDR2: MNHEY, SVGAGI. Here the CDR3 reads CASSNGLVRTEAFF. DNA for the CDR3: TGTGCCAGCAGTAACGGACTGGTGAGGACTGAAGCTTTCTTT.

This chain links TRBV10-1 with TRBJ2-2; the D gene is possibly TRBD2 (6 bases). The length of the CDR3 is 18 residues. Germline loops: CDR1 WNHNN, CDR2 SYGVQD (reference sequence). The V and J ends lost 3 bases and 4 bases respectively, with 21 bases between them. The CDR3 DNA sequence: TGCGCCAGCAGTGACCCCCGGGACTCCCACACACCCACCGGGGAGCTGTTTTTT. It translates to CASSDPRDSHTPTGELFF.

V usage is TRBV5-6 and J usage is TRBJ1-2; D is ambiguous. Germline V gene sequence: CDR1 SGHDT, CDR2 YYEEEE. Deletions cut 1 base from V and 2 bases from J, with 6 bases between. This CDR3 spans 13 amino acids. The CDR3 region is CASSLPANYGYTF. The CDR3, as DNA: TGTGCCAGCAGCTTGCCTGCGAACTATGGCTACACCTTC.

The V gene is TRBV25-1, the J gene TRBJ2-2, with 7 bases lining up with TRBD1. The germline CDR1 and CDR2 sequences are MGHDK and SYGVNS. This CDR3 has 16 amino acids. With V trimmed by 4 bases and J by 6 bases, 11 bases remained unmatched. The CDR3 spells CASSGGDRAYAGELFF. The CDR3 nucleotides read TGTGCCAGCAGTGGGGGTGACAGGGCTTATGCCGGGGAGCTGTTTTTT.

The chain links TRBV6-5 to TRBJ1-1; 10 bases are shared with TRBD1. The CDR3 contains 15 residues. The trim removed 5 bases at V and 7 bases at J, leaving 10 bases unmatched. Germline CDR1 MNHEY, CDR2 SVGAGI. The CDR3 DNA reads as TGTGCCAGCAGTGGGGGACAGGGGACGACACTTGAAGCTTTCTTT. Its protein product is CASSGGQGTTLEAFF.